Listed below are T cell receptor beta chains from one sample, sequenced in a study of shared clonotypes between healthy human individuals. The assay was immunoSEQ multiplex PCR, and TCRdb's table has in-frame clones only and misses some. The sample has some 660,000 clones; around three quarters are singletons. Sample: memory CD4+ T cells sorted from blood. The receptors were gathered from a woman aged 25 to 39 in good health. Both conserved end residues are part of each CDR3. Fields, in order: V gene, J gene, CDR3 length, D gene, clone size, CDR3 DNA, CDR3 protein. A D gene is named only where the DNA matches it firmly. The size field is filled for only some rows; it gives once, few, many or a size class.

V gene: TRBV28; J gene: TRBJ1-5; CDR3 length: 12; D gene: -; clone size: -; CDR3 DNA: TGTGCCAGCTCCTATAGCAATCAGCCCCAGCATTTT; CDR3 protein: CASSYSNQPQHF
V gene: TRBV10-3; J gene: TRBJ2-7; CDR3 length: 13; D gene: TRBD1; clone size: many; CDR3 DNA: TGTGCCATCAGTGAGTCTACAGGGGGCGAGCAGTACTTC; CDR3 protein: CAISESTGGEQYF
V gene: TRBV18; J gene: TRBJ2-7; CDR3 length: 20; D gene: TRBD2; clone size: -; CDR3 DNA: TGTGCCAGCTCACCACGGTTTTCTCCTTTGTCTAGCGGGATTACCTACGAGCAGTACTTC; CDR3 protein: CASSPRFSPLSSGITYEQYF
V gene: TRBV5-1; J gene: TRBJ2-4; CDR3 length: 14; D gene: -; clone size: -; CDR3 DNA: TGCGCCAGCAGCACGACAGGAAATGGGAACATTCAGTACTTC; CDR3 protein: CASSTTGNGNIQYF
V gene: TRBV6-1; J gene: TRBJ2-5; CDR3 length: 11; D gene: TRBD1; clone size: many; CDR3 DNA: TGTGCCAGCGAGGGACAGCCCATGAGATACTTC; CDR3 protein: CASEGQPMRYF
V gene: TRBV6-5; J gene: TRBJ2-3; CDR3 length: 16; D gene: TRBD1; clone size: -; CDR3 DNA: TGTGCCAGCAGTTTCGCCGGGACAGGGCTAACAGATACGCAGTATTTT; CDR3 protein: CASSFAGTGLTDTQYF
V gene: TRBV7-9; J gene: TRBJ2-1; CDR3 length: 15; D gene: TRBD1; clone size: once; CDR3 DNA: TGTGCCAGCAGCTTTGGACAGGGCCGCTACAATGAGCAGTTCTTC; CDR3 protein: CASSFGQGRYNEQFF
V gene: TRBV6-6; J gene: TRBJ2-7; CDR3 length: 15; D gene: TRBD2; clone size: -; CDR3 DNA: TGTGCCAGCAGTTCACCGGGACTAGCGGGCTACGAGCAGTACTTC; CDR3 protein: CASSSPGLAGYEQYF
V gene: TRBV30; J gene: TRBJ1-1; CDR3 length: 13; D gene: -; clone size: -; CDR3 DNA: TGTGCCTGGTACAGAAACGGGGGGAACGGAGCTTTCTTT; CDR3 protein: CAWYRNGGNGAFF
V gene: TRBV2; J gene: TRBJ2-7; CDR3 length: 14; D gene: TRBD2; clone size: -; CDR3 DNA: TGTGCCAGCACCCGACTAGCGGGAGTGGGAGAGCAGTACTTC; CDR3 protein: CASTRLAGVGEQYF
V gene: TRBV28; J gene: TRBJ1-2; CDR3 length: 16; D gene: TRBD1; clone size: -; CDR3 DNA: TGTGCCAGCACCAGACGGACAGGACGGTGGGACTATGGCTACACCTTC; CDR3 protein: CASTRRTGRWDYGYTF
V gene: TRBV28; J gene: TRBJ2-7; CDR3 length: 12; D gene: -; clone size: -; CDR3 DNA: TGTGCCAGCAGTTCAACCCTCGGGAATAAGTACTTC; CDR3 protein: CASSSTLGNKYF
V gene: TRBV7-2; J gene: TRBJ1-4; CDR3 length: 13; D gene: TRBD1; clone size: -; CDR3 DNA: TGTGCCAGCAGCGAAGGGGGCAGGGAAAAACTGTTTTTT; CDR3 protein: CASSEGGREKLFF
V gene: TRBV28; J gene: TRBJ2-4; CDR3 length: 15; D gene: -; clone size: -; CDR3 DNA: TGTGCCAGCAGTTTGTCTCGACAGGCCAAAAACATTCAGTACTTC; CDR3 protein: CASSLSRQAKNIQYF
V gene: TRBV5-1; J gene: TRBJ1-5; CDR3 length: 15; D gene: -; clone size: -; CDR3 DNA: TGCGCCAGCAGTCCGGGACAAACAAAGAATCAGCCCCAGCATTTT; CDR3 protein: CASSPGQTKNQPQHF